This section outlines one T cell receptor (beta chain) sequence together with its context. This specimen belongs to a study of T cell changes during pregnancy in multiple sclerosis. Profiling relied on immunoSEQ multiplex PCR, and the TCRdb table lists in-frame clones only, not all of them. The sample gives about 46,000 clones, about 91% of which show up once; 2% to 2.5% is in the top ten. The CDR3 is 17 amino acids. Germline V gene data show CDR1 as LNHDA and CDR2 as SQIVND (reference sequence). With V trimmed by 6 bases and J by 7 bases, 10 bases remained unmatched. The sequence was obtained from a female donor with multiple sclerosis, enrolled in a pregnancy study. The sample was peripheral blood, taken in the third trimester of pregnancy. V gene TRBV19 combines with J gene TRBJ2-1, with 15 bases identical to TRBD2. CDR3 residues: CASRSGLAGGPRNEQFF. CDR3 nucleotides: TGTGCCAGTAGGTCCGGACTAGCGGGAGGGCCCAGGAATGAGCAGTTCTTC.